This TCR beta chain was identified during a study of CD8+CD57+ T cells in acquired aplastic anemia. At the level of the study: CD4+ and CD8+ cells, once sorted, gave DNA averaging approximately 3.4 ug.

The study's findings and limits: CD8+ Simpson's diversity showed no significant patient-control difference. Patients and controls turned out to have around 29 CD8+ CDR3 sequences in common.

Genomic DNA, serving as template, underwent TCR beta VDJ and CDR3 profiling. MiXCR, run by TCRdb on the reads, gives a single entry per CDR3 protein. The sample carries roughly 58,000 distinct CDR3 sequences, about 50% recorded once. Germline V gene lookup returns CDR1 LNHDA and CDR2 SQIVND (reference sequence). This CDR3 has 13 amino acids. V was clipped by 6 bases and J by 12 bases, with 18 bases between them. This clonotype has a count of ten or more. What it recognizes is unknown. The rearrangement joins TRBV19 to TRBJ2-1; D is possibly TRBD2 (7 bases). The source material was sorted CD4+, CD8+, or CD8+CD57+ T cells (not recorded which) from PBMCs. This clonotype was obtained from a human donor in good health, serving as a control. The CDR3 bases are TGTGCCAGTAGCGCGGGGGCAGGGAGTTGGCAGTTCTTC. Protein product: CASSAGAGSWQFF.